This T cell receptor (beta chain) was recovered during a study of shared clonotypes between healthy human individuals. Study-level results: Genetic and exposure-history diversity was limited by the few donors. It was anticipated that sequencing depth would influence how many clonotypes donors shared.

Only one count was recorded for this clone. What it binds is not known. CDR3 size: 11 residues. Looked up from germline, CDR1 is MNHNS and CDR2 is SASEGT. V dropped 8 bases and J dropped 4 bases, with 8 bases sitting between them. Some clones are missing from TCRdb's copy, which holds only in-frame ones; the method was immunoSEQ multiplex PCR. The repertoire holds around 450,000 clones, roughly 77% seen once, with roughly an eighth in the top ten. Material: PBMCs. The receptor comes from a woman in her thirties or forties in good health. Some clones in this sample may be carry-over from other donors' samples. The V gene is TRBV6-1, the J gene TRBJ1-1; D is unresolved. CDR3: CASWYPTEAFF. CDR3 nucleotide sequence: TGTGCCAGCTGGTATCCCACTGAAGCTTTCTTT.